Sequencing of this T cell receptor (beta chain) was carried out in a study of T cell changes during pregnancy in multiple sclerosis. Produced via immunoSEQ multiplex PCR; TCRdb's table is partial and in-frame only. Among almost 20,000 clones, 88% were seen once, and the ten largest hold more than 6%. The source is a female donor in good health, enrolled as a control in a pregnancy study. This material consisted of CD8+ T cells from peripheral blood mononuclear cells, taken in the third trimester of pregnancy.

The CDR3 coding sequence is TGTGCCAGCAGTAGGGGGCGAGAAGCGGGAGGAAAGAATGAGCAGTTCTTC. Protein: CASSRGREAGGKNEQFF. The rearrangement joins TRBV7-9 to TRBJ2-1; the match to TRBD2 covers 9 bases. The CDR3 is 17 amino acids. Germline values: CDR1 SEHNR, CDR2 FQNEAQ (reference sequence). V dropped 6 bases and J dropped 7; count of bases not matched to a gene: 16. The full variable domain, rest sourced from reference TRBV7-9 and TRBJ2-1, is DTGVSQNPRHKITKRGQNVTFRCDPISEHNRLYWYRQTLGQGPEFLTYFQNEAQLEKSRLLSDRFSAERPKGSFSTLEIQRTEQGDSAMYLCASSRGREAGGKNEQFFGPGTRLTVL.